A single sample gave rise to the 27 T cell receptor beta chains below, sequenced in a study of T cell repertoires in cytomegalovirus infection. In TCRdb, the reads were re-called with MiXCR into one record per CDR3 protein. The table has about 300,000 distinct CDR3 sequences, about a quarter seen once. The sequenced sample consisted of PBMCs. The receptors stem from a human donor in good health (CMV status not recorded). Some clones in this sample may be carry-over from other donors' samples.

The chain links TRBV7-9 to TRBJ2-1; a weak D match, TRBD2 (5 bases). CDR3 length: 13 residues. Trimming cost V 8 bases and J 5 bases, with 13 bases left between them. Per the germline V gene, CDR1 is SEHNR and CDR2 is FQNEAQ (reference sequence). CDR3 region: CASQHQLDNEQFF. The CDR3 DNA is TGTGCCAGCCAACACCAACTAGACAATGAGCAGTTCTTC.

This clonotype appeared many times. The rearrangement links TRBV7-2 to TRBJ2-5; D tentatively reads TRBD1 or TRBD2 (5 bases each). Germline CDR1 is SGHTA and CDR2 is FQGNSA. The length of the CDR3 is 14 residues. Trimming removed 5 bases from V and 5 bases from J, with 15 bases in between. DNA of the CDR3: TGTGCCAGCAGCGCCGCAGGGAGTGAGGAGACCCAGTACTTC. Its translation is CASSAAGSEETQYF.

The sample holds many counts of this clonotype. V gene TRBV28 combines with J gene TRBJ2-7, with 8 bases aligning to TRBD1. V dropped 5 bases and J dropped 6; count of bases not matched to a gene: 9. Germline values: CDR1 MDHEN, CDR2 SYDVKM. The CDR3 length is 14 residues. In nucleotides, the CDR3 is TGTGCCAGCAGTAGTGGGACAGGCCAGCTCGAGCAGTACTTC. Translation: CASSSGTGQLEQYF. Based on the CDR3 plus reference TRBV28 and TRBJ2-7, the full variable domain is DVKVTQSSRYLVKRTGEKVFLECVQDMDHENMFWYRQDPGLGLRLIYFSYDVKMKEKGDIPEGYSVSREKKERFSLILESASTNQTSMYLCASSSGTGQLEQYFGPGTRLTVT.

This clonotype was detected only a few times. DNA of the CDR3: TGCAGTGCAGTCAGTTCGGGGTCGGAGACCCAGTACTTC. This translates into CSAVSSGSETQYF. The V call is TRBV20-1, the J call TRBJ2-5; D may be TRBD2 (5 bases). The CDR3 consists of 13 residues. The V end lost 6 bases, the J end lost 5 bases, and 16 bases lay between the germline ends. Germline values: CDR1 DFQATT, CDR2 SNEGSKA (reference sequence).

V and J are TRBV6-5 and TRBJ2-2, with 7 bases matching TRBD1. Germline CDR1 MNHEY, CDR2 SVGAGI. After removal of 4 bases from V and 7 bases from J, the junction contained 9 bases not matched to a gene. The CDR3 consists of 15 residues. CDR3 nucleotides: TGTGCCAGCAGTTCAACCCCAGGGGGATACGGGGAGCTGTTTTTT. This translates into CASSSTPGGYGELFF.

This sequence joins TRBV6-6 and TRBJ2-1; TRBD2 matches at 7 bases. There are 16 residues in the CDR3. The V segment lost 0 bases and the J segment 6 bases; nucleotides outside the gene matches: 8. CDR1 is MNHNY, CDR2 SVGAGI, per germline (reference sequence). CDR3 DNA sequence: TGTGCCAGCAGTTACTCGAGCGGCGGGAGTGGCAATGAGCAGTTCTTC. Translating it yields CASSYSSGGSGNEQFF.

This clonotype came up many times. The V gene is TRBV7-2, the J gene TRBJ1-5; D gene unclear. The V end lost 5 bases, the J end lost 9 bases, and 14 bases lay between the germline ends. This CDR3 spans 13 amino acids. The germline CDR1 and CDR2 sequences are SGHTA and FQGNSA. CDR3 bases: TGTGCCAGCAGCAGTTCTTCAAATGGGCCCCAGCATTTT. It yields the protein CASSSSSNGPQHF.

This clonotype was found a few times. The V call is TRBV28, the J call TRBJ2-1; 7 nucleotides align to TRBD2. This CDR3 region has 15 residues. The germline V gene encodes CDR1 MDHEN and CDR2 SYDVKM. V lost 3 bases, J lost 8 bases, and 10 bases stayed unmatched. The CDR3: CASSFSRTSGYEQFF. CDR3 sequence (DNA): TGTGCCAGCAGTTTTTCCCGGACTAGTGGTTATGAGCAGTTCTTC.

The chain couples TRBV20-1 to TRBJ2-3; D is possibly TRBD1 (6 bases). CDR3 length: 14 amino acids. The germline V gene encodes CDR1 DFQATT and CDR2 SNEGSKA (reference sequence). CDR3 bases: TGCAGCGCCCCAAGACAGGCTAGCACAGATACGCAGTATTTT. Its protein product is CSAPRQASTDTQYF.

A few counts support this clonotype. The J gene is TRBJ2-7, the V gene TRBV20-1; D tentatively reads TRBD1 or TRBD2 (7 bases each). The CDR3 has 14 amino acids. Germline V lookup: CDR1 DFQATT, CDR2 SNEGSKA (reference sequence). V was clipped by 1 base and J by 1 base, with 11 bases between them. The CDR3 reads CSARGQGGSYEQYF. CDR3 sequence (DNA): TGCAGTGCTAGAGGACAGGGAGGGTCCTACGAGCAGTACTTC.

The chain combines TRBV7-3 with TRBJ2-2, with TRBD2 matching over 12 bases. The V gene end was trimmed by 5 bases and the J gene end by 3 bases; junction bases not matched to a gene: 4. The germline V gene encodes CDR1 SGHTA and CDR2 FQGTGA. The CDR3 is 16 amino acids. CDR3 loop: CASSRTSGEYTGELFF. In DNA, the CDR3 is TGTGCCAGCAGCCGGACTAGCGGGGAGTACACCGGGGAGCTGTTTTTT.

The table lists this clonotype with a few counts. This chain connects TRBV20-1 to TRBJ2-3; possible D gene TRBD1, 5 bases. V gave up 0 bases and J gave up 6 bases, with 16 bases separating them. Germline CDR1 DFQATT, CDR2 SNEGSKA (reference sequence). This CDR3 has 15 residues. CDR3: CSARDWGKPTDTQYF. The CDR3 coding sequence is TGCAGTGCTAGAGATTGGGGCAAACCCACGGATACGCAGTATTTT.

To note about this clonotype: This may be a read error, as it is one base from a much larger clone. V is TRBV11-2 and J is TRBJ1-3; D is uncertain. Per germline, CDR1 SGHAT and CDR2 FQNNGV. The CDR3 is 15 residues long. The DNA for the CDR3 is TGTGCCTGCAGCTCCGGGCCCTACTCTGGAAACACCATATATTTT. It yields the protein CACSSGPYSGNTIYF.

The CDR3: CASSLGGVAKNIQYF. In DNA, the CDR3 is TGTGCCAGCAGTTTAGGGGGCGTAGCCAAAAACATTCAGTACTTC. This chain connects TRBV28 to TRBJ2-4, with a tentative D call TRBD1 (6 bases). The V gene's germline CDR1 is MDHEN and CDR2 SYDVKM. The V end was cut by 2 bases, the J end by 0 bases, with 8 bases between. The CDR3 spans 15 residues.

This clonotype occurred a few times. V is TRBV28 and J is TRBJ2-1; D not certain. Germline V gene lookup returns CDR1 MDHEN and CDR2 SYDVKM. The CDR3 extends over 14 amino acids. Between the trimmed V and J ends, which lost 3 bases and 7 bases, there was a span of 13 bases. CDR3 coding DNA: TGTGCCAGCAGTTTGCCCCCATTCGGGAATGAGCAGTTCTTC. It encodes CASSLPPFGNEQFF.

Ten or more counts support this clonotype. The chain employs TRBV7-3 and TRBJ2-2, with TRBD1 matching 10 bases. Germline values: CDR1 SGHTA, CDR2 FQGTGA. Germline trimming cut 1 base from V and 1 base from J; bases unmatched to any gene: 21. This CDR3 has 23 residues. CDR3 in DNA: TGTGCCAGCAGCTTAAGAGGGCCAGACGTCGGGACAGGGGTCCGGAAGAACACCGGGGAGCTGTTTTTT. It yields the protein CASSLRGPDVGTGVRKNTGELFF.

This clonotype was seen many times. This rearrangement joins TRBV7-2 to TRBJ2-7, with 9 bases aligning to TRBD2. The CDR3 is 15 residues long. Germline trimming cut 7 bases from V and 5 bases from J; bases unmatched to any gene: 12. Germline CDR1 is SGHTA and CDR2 is FQGNSA. CDR3 sequence: CASNRVGSGSDEQYF. CDR3 DNA sequence: TGTGCCAGCAACCGGGTGGGTAGCGGGAGCGACGAGCAGTACTTC.

This clonotype has just a few counts. This chain joins TRBV20-1 and TRBJ2-5, with TRBD2 matching 7 bases. The CDR3 has 14 amino acids. V shed 6 bases and J 1 base; nucleotides not matched to a gene: 8. CDR1 is DFQATT, CDR2 SNEGSKA, per germline (reference sequence). CDR3 nucleotides: TGCAGTGCCGAAGGCCAGCGGGGCCAAGAGACCCAGTACTTC. Translating gives CSAEGQRGQETQYF.

The sample holds many counts of this clonotype. The gene calls are TRBV7-2 and TRBJ1-1; D possibly corresponds to TRBD1 (6 bases). Trimming removed 0 bases at V and 1 base at J, with 9 bases between. Germline V lookup: CDR1 SGHTA, CDR2 FQGNSA. CDR3 length: 15 residues. The CDR3 region has the DNA TGTGCCAGCAGCTTAGCGGGGGCACCGAACACTGAAGCTTTCTTT. Its translation: CASSLAGAPNTEAFF.

This clonotype was picked up a small number of times. The chain has TRBV5-4 and TRBJ2-3; D is uncertain. V gave up 6 bases and J gave up 6 bases, with 14 bases separating them. This CDR3 is 13 amino acids long. The germline CDR1 and CDR2 sequences are SGHNT and YYREEE (reference sequence). The CDR3 spells CASNPRASDTQYF. Here the CDR3 DNA reads TGTGCCAGCAACCCCCGCGCGTCGGATACGCAGTATTTT.

The sample holds many counts of this clonotype. V and J are TRBV12-3 or TRBV12-4 and TRBJ1-1; D not certain. Between the trimmed V and J ends, which lost 3 bases and 1 base, there was a span of 9 bases. The CDR3 has 14 residues. The CDR3, as DNA: TGTGCCAGCAGTTTCTCAGGAACGAACACTGAAGCTTTCTTT. Its translation is CASSFSGTNTEAFF.

The chain carries TRBV29-1 and TRBJ2-4; possibly TRBD1 for D (7 bases). The CDR3 covers 14 residues. Germline V CDR1 and CDR2: SQVTM, ANQGSEA. Trimming cost V 4 bases and J 8 bases, with 18 bases left between them. The CDR3, as DNA: TGCAGCGTTGGGGGCAGGGGGGAGTGGGACATTCAGTACTTC. It codes for CSVGGRGEWDIQYF.

The chain links TRBV20-1 to TRBJ1-1, with 8 nucleotides matching TRBD1. The germline gives CDR1 DFQATT, CDR2 SNEGSKA (reference sequence). The ends lost 0 bases at V and 12 bases at J; junction bases unmatched: 9. There are 13 residues in the CDR3. CDR3 residues: CSARDGWTGWSFF. The CDR3 region has the DNA TGCAGTGCTAGAGATGGCTGGACAGGGTGGTCTTTCTTT.

This clonotype was recorded at least ten times. The V call is TRBV7-2, the J call TRBJ2-4, with D perhaps assigned TRBD1 or TRBD2 (6 bases each). The CDR3 spans 16 residues. V lost 3 bases and J lost 0, with 12 bases in between. The germline V gene encodes CDR1 SGHTA and CDR2 FQGNSA. CDR3 sequence: CASSFRGQLAKNIQYF. As DNA, the CDR3 is TGTGCCAGCAGCTTTCGGGGGCAGCTAGCCAAAAACATTCAGTACTTC.

The rearrangement joins TRBV2 to TRBJ2-1, with 9 positions matching TRBD2. V shed 2 bases, J shed 9 bases, and the junction held 5 bases outside the gene matches. Germline CDR1 and CDR2: SNHLY and FYNNEI. The CDR3 runs 14 residues. The CDR3 protein is CASSELAGRSEQFF. Written as DNA, the CDR3 is TGTGCCAGCAGTGAACTAGCGGGAAGAAGTGAGCAGTTCTTC.

This clonotype was observed a few times. This sequence joins TRBV14 and TRBJ1-1; D may be TRBD1 (6 bases). The CDR3 consists of 13 residues. Trimming left V 2 bases short and J 10 bases short, with 14 bases between. The germline V gene has CDR1 SGHDN and CDR2 FVKESK. CDR3 protein: CASSQIAGRGAFF. The CDR3 coding sequence is TGTGCCAGCAGCCAAATTGCCGGCAGGGGAGCTTTCTTT.

This chain connects TRBV28 to TRBJ2-7, with D uncertain. Germline assignment: CDR1 MDHEN and CDR2 SYDVKM. This CDR3 is built from 16 residues. V lost 5 bases and J 0 bases, leaving 17 bases between the germline ends. The CDR3 is CASSIRTGRSSYEQYF. The CDR3 nucleotides are TGTGCCAGCAGTATTCGGACGGGTAGGAGCTCCTACGAGCAGTACTTC.